One and the same sample provided the 32 T cell receptor beta chains below, sequenced in a study of CD8 T cells in ankylosing spondylitis. TCRdb used MiXCR to reprocess the 5' RACE reads, holding one entry per CDR3 protein. The table lists about 250,000 distinct CDR3 sequences, over 30% of them singletons, with around 4% in the top ten. Sequenced input: blood, either unsorted or a sorted T cell fraction (not recorded which). The receptors stem from a male donor with ankylosing spondylitis or in good health (not recorded which).

The rearrangement links TRBV7-8 to TRBJ2-5; D unclear. The germline V gene encodes CDR1 SGHVS and CDR2 FQNEAQ. V was pared by 4 bases and J by 2 bases, with 17 bases between. The CDR3 runs to 16 residues. CDR3 DNA: TGTGCCAGCAGCTCTTACCGTCCAATTACTCAAGAGACCCAGTACTTC. Translating it yields CASSSYRPITQETQYF.

This clonotype has more than one count but fewer than ten. The J gene is TRBJ1-2, the V gene TRBV20-1; TRBD1 is a possible D gene (5 bases). From germline, CDR1 is DFQATT and CDR2 SNEGSKA (reference sequence). The germline V and J ends were trimmed by 5 bases and 0 bases, with 22 bases remaining between them. This CDR3 has 17 residues. In DNA, the CDR3 is TGCAGTGCTGGTCCCCTTTCCCTGAGACAGACTAACTATGGCTACACCTTC. Amino acids: CSAGPLSLRQTNYGYTF.

The chain uses TRBV12-3 or TRBV12-4 and TRBJ1-2, with TRBD1 as a possible D gene (6 bases). CDR3 length equals 13 residues. The V end was cut by 6 bases, the J end by 4 bases, with 12 bases between. The CDR3 spells CASSPGTTYGYTF. The CDR3 nucleotides are TGTGCCAGCAGCCCAGGGACAACCTATGGCTACACCTTC.

The gene calls are TRBV20-1 and TRBJ2-7; D remains ambiguous. This CDR3 is built from 14 residues. Trimming shortened V by 6 bases and J by 2 bases, and 17 bases separated the two germline ends. Germline assignment: CDR1 DFQATT and CDR2 SNEGSKA (reference sequence). The CDR3 protein is CSAQRYDRTYEQYF. The CDR3 DNA reads as TGCAGTGCCCAGAGATACGACCGCACCTACGAGCAGTACTTC.

The V call is TRBV6-1, the J call TRBJ2-5, with D perhaps matching TRBD1 or TRBD2 (5 bases each). This CDR3 spans 13 amino acids. The V end was cut by 6 bases, the J end by 5 bases, with 13 bases between. Germline assignment: CDR1 MNHNS and CDR2 SASEGT. The CDR3 sequence is CASRLSGRETQYF. CDR3 nucleotide sequence: TGTGCCAGCAGGCTCTCGGGACGTGAGACCCAGTACTTC.

CDR3 nucleotide sequence: TGCAGTGCTAGAGATCCGGGAGGGCAGGAGACCCAGTACTTC. It specifies CSARDPGGQETQYF. The chain is built from TRBV20-1 and TRBJ2-5; TRBD2 aligns across 8 bases. Trimming cost V 0 bases and J 5 bases; bases outside gene matches: 5. This CDR3 region has 14 residues. Germline lookup yields CDR1 DFQATT and CDR2 SNEGSKA (reference sequence).

The rearrangement joins TRBV29-1 to TRBJ2-7, with 10 bases matching TRBD1. In germline, CDR1 is SQVTM, CDR2 ANQGSEA. This CDR3 is built from 13 residues. The V and J ends lost 7 bases and 4 bases, in that order; junction bases with no gene match: 7. CDR3 DNA: TGCAGCGCCACAGACAGGGGGCGATACGAGCAGTACTTC. Residues: CSATDRGRYEQYF.

This clonotype appeared a few times. This sequence joins TRBV5-6 and TRBJ2-7, with D unresolved. V was shortened by 4 bases and J by 6 bases, with 11 bases between the two germline ends. Germline assignment: CDR1 SGHDT and CDR2 YYEEEE. CDR3 length equals 12 residues. CDR3 region: CASSPVGSEQYF. The DNA for the CDR3 is TGTGCCAGCAGCCCTGTGGGTTCCGAGCAGTACTTC.

This clonotype was seen only once. The genes are TRBV29-1 and TRBJ1-4; D perhaps matches TRBD1 (5 bases). Trimming removed 3 bases from V and 5 bases from J, with 10 bases in between. This CDR3 comprises 13 residues. Looked up from germline, CDR1 is SQVTM and CDR2 is ANQGSEA. This CDR3 reads CSVEPGGNEKLFF. In nucleotides, the CDR3 is TGCAGCGTTGAGCCCGGGGGGAATGAAAAACTGTTTTTT.

The chain couples TRBV20-1 to TRBJ2-3, with D perhaps TRBD1 or TRBD2 (5 bases each). Between the trimmed V and J ends, which lost 7 bases and 2 bases, there was a span of 16 bases. Looked up from germline, CDR1 is DFQATT and CDR2 is SNEGSKA (reference sequence). This CDR3 has 14 amino acids. This CDR3 is CSVLRAGTTDTQYF. CDR3 bases: TGCAGTGTCCTTAGAGCAGGGACCACAGATACGCAGTATTTT.

The chain is built from TRBV6-1 and TRBJ1-1; D not certain. The CDR3 length is 14 residues. Germline V gives CDR1 MNHNS, CDR2 SASEGT. Trimming shortened V by 2 bases and J by 3 bases, and 10 bases separated the two germline ends. The CDR3, as DNA: TGTGCCAGCAGTGAACGGGCGGAACACACTGAAGCTTTCTTT. Protein product: CASSERAEHTEAFF.

The chain joins TRBV28 to TRBJ1-2; D may be TRBD1 (5 bases). V was trimmed by 1 base and J by 5 bases, leaving 11 bases between them. The CDR3 runs 14 residues. Germline CDR1 MDHEN, CDR2 SYDVKM. CDR3 loop: CASSLSGPHYGYTF. DNA for the CDR3: TGTGCCAGCAGTTTATCGGGGCCGCATTATGGCTACACCTTC.

The chain has TRBV5-1 and TRBJ2-1; D may match TRBD1 or TRBD2 (6 bases each). Germline V gene data show CDR1 as SGHRS and CDR2 as YFSETQ. Trimming stripped 0 bases from V and 2 bases from J, with 12 bases between. The CDR3 totals 16 residues. CDR3 in amino acids: CASSLDPGAAYNEQFF. DNA of the CDR3: TGCGCCAGCAGCTTGGACCCGGGGGCGGCCTACAATGAGCAGTTCTTC.

V and J are TRBV29-1 and TRBJ1-1; D ambiguous. CDR1 SQVTM and CDR2 ANQGSEA come from the germline V gene. The length of the CDR3 is 14 residues. V was clipped by 4 bases and J by 1 base, with 13 bases between them. The CDR3 is CSVGPPSKNTEAFF. Written as DNA, the CDR3 is TGCAGCGTTGGACCACCGTCGAAGAACACTGAAGCTTTCTTT.

This clonotype was found a few times. The V call is TRBV5-4, the J call TRBJ1-1; TRBD1 is a possible D gene (6 bases). Germline CDR1 and CDR2: SGHNT and YYREEE (reference sequence). The length of the CDR3 is 14 residues. V dropped 0 bases and J dropped 3 bases, with 9 bases sitting between them. Here the CDR3 reads CASSLETGYTEAFF. The DNA for the CDR3 is TGTGCCAGCAGCTTGGAGACAGGATACACTGAAGCTTTCTTT.

The chain combines TRBV7-6 with TRBJ2-7, with no clear D. Deletions cut 1 base from V and 2 bases from J, with 12 bases between. Germline V lookup: CDR1 SGHVS, CDR2 FNYEAQ. The length of the CDR3 is 15 residues. For the CDR3, the DNA is TGTGCCAGCAGCTTAGGTTCGTTAAGCCCCTACGAGCAGTACTTC. This encodes CASSLGSLSPYEQYF. Combining the CDR3 with reference TRBV7-6 and TRBJ2-7 gives the whole variable domain GAGVSQSPRYKVTKRGQDVALRCDPISGHVSLYWYRQALGQGPEFLTYFNYEAQQDKSGLPNDRFSAERPEGSISTLTIQRTEQRDSAMYRCASSLGSLSPYEQYFGPGTRLTVT.

This rearrangement joins TRBV20-1 to TRBJ2-3, with TRBD1 identical over 7 bases. The CDR3 runs to 10 residues. Germline values: CDR1 DFQATT, CDR2 SNEGSKA (reference sequence). V lost 5 bases and J lost 9; bases outside the gene matches: 2. The CDR3 protein is CSAYRGTQYF. Written as DNA, the CDR3 is TGCAGTGCTTACAGGGGAACGCAGTATTTT.

The chain recombines TRBV29-1 with TRBJ2-5; D is possibly TRBD2 (6 bases). The CDR3 length is 12 residues. Trimming cost V 4 bases and J 4 bases, with 10 bases left between them. Germline V gene sequence: CDR1 SQVTM, CDR2 ANQGSEA. CDR3 DNA sequence: TGCAGCGTTGGGGGGAGGCTAGAGACCCAGTACTTC. Its protein is CSVGGRLETQYF.

In this sample, this clonotype turned up a few times. The V gene is TRBV20-1, the J gene TRBJ2-7; D is unclear. Looked up from germline, CDR1 is DFQATT and CDR2 is SNEGSKA (reference sequence). Trimming shortened V by 4 bases and J by 4 bases, and 5 bases separated the two germline ends. CDR3 length: 10 residues. For the CDR3, the DNA is TGCAGTGCTAAACCGTACGAGCAGTACTTC. It encodes CSAKPYEQYF.

This clonotype has a handful of counts. CDR3 sequence: CASNLAGTDTQYF. CDR3 DNA: TGTGCCAGCAACCTAGCGGGCACAGATACGCAGTATTTT. This chain uses TRBV28 with TRBJ2-3; TRBD2 matches 7 bases. Trimming at V came to 7 bases and at J to 1 base, leaving 2 bases not matched to a gene. The CDR3 loop spans 13 amino acids. Germline CDR1 reads MDHEN; CDR2 reads SYDVKM.

V and J are TRBV5-1 and TRBJ2-5; 8 bases line up with TRBD1. The CDR3 consists of 13 residues. Germline V gene lookup returns CDR1 SGHRS and CDR2 YFSETQ. V dropped 4 bases and J dropped 2; count of bases not matched to a gene: 1. Here the CDR3 DNA reads TGCGCCAGCAGCCACAGGGGGCAAGAGACCCAGTACTTC. Protein sequence: CASSHRGQETQYF.

The V gene is TRBV7-6, the J gene TRBJ2-3; D may be TRBD1 (5 bases). This CDR3 is 13 amino acids long. Per the germline V gene, CDR1 is SGHVS and CDR2 is FNYEAQ. The V gene lost 6 bases and the J gene lost 5 bases, with 12 bases spanning the gap. This CDR3 is CASSPSRGDTQYF. The CDR3 nucleotides are TGTGCCAGCAGTCCGAGTAGGGGAGATACGCAGTATTTT.

The J gene is TRBJ2-5, the V gene TRBV12-3 or TRBV12-4; 8 nucleotides line up with TRBD1. This CDR3 spans 13 amino acids. V dropped 6 bases and J dropped 4; count of bases not matched to a gene: 4. The CDR3 bases are TGTGCCAGCAGCCGGACAGGGAGAGAGACCCAGTACTTC. Protein sequence: CASSRTGRETQYF.

This clonotype has a count of ten or more. The rearrangement uses TRBV29-1 and TRBJ1-2; possibly TRBD1 for D (5 bases). This CDR3 region has 15 residues. Trimming took off 4 bases at V and 2 bases at J, with 17 bases between the two ends. Germline V gene data show CDR1 as SQVTM and CDR2 as ANQGSEA. The CDR3 loop reads CSVGPGPRGNYGYTF. CDR3 nucleotide sequence: TGCAGCGTTGGGCCGGGACCCCGAGGGAACTATGGCTACACCTTC.

V is TRBV2 and J is TRBJ2-7; D might be TRBD1 or TRBD2, each matching 6 bases. Germline V lookup: CDR1 SNHLY, CDR2 FYNNEI. Trimming pared 4 bases from V and 2 bases from J, leaving 12 bases between. The CDR3 extends over 14 amino acids. CDR3 loop: CASSVHREAYEQYF. In DNA, the CDR3 is TGTGCCAGCAGTGTTCACAGGGAGGCCTACGAGCAGTACTTC.

This chain connects TRBV27 to TRBJ2-3; D is possibly TRBD1 (5 bases). This CDR3 comprises 14 residues. Germline CDR1 is MNHEY and CDR2 is SMNVEV (reference sequence). With 3 bases removed from V and 2 bases from J, the gap between germline ends came to 9 bases. The CDR3 DNA sequence: TGTGCCAGCAGTTTTCTGGGGCCCACAGATACGCAGTATTTT. Translated, it gives CASSFLGPTDTQYF.

The CDR3 loop reads CASSPAGTGGEQYF. The CDR3 DNA reads TGTGCCAGCAGCCCAGCCGGGACAGGGGGCGAGCAGTACTTC. The chain recombines TRBV6-1 with TRBJ2-7; 11 bases are shared with TRBD1. There are 14 residues in the CDR3. V dropped 6 bases and J dropped 6; count of bases not matched to a gene: 7. Germline lookup yields CDR1 MNHNS and CDR2 SASEGT.

The chain uses TRBV12-3 or TRBV12-4 and TRBJ1-2; TRBD1 matches 8 bases. V shed 6 bases, J shed 2 bases, and the junction held 8 bases outside the gene matches. The CDR3 consists of 15 residues. In nucleotides, the CDR3 is TGTGCCAGCAGGGGGTGGGGACAGGTGAACTATGGCTACACCTTC. Its protein is CASRGWGQVNYGYTF.

The rearrangement links TRBV3-1 to TRBJ2-5; D is ambiguous. CDR1 is LGHDT, CDR2 YNNKEL, per germline (reference sequence). The CDR3 consists of 12 residues. Between the trimmed V and J ends, which lost 1 base and 5 bases, there was a span of 5 bases. The CDR3 protein is CASSQVVETQYF. CDR3 bases: TGTGCCAGCAGCCAAGTGGTGGAGACCCAGTACTTC.

The genes are TRBV29-1 and TRBJ1-1, with 8 positions matching TRBD1. The V and J ends lost 6 bases and 8 bases, in that order; junction bases with no gene match: 14. Per the germline V gene, CDR1 is SQVTM and CDR2 is ANQGSEA. The CDR3 is made up of 14 amino acids. In DNA, the CDR3 is TGCAGCGTCTCGGGACAGGCCCAAGTCATGGAAGCTTTCTTT. It yields the protein CSVSGQAQVMEAFF. Combining the CDR3 with reference TRBV29-1 and TRBJ1-1 gives the whole variable domain SAVISQKPSRDICQRGTSLTIQCQVDSQVTMMFWYRQQPGQSLTLIATANQGSEATYESGFVIDKFPISRPNLTFSTLTVSNMSPEDSSIYLCSVSGQAQVMEAFFGQGTRLTVV.

The chain recombines TRBV7-2 with TRBJ2-1; no firm D call. Trimming stripped 0 bases from V and 9 bases from J, with 9 bases between. The CDR3 length is 13 residues. Per the germline V gene, CDR1 is SGHTA and CDR2 is FQGNSA. In DNA, the CDR3 is TGTGCCAGCAGCTTAGCGTCCGTTGGTGAGCAGTTCTTC. As protein: CASSLASVGEQFF.

This clonotype appeared a few times. The chain recombines TRBV5-1 with TRBJ2-1, with 10 bases fitting TRBD2. The CDR3 length is 16 residues. Germline V gives CDR1 SGHRS, CDR2 YFSETQ. With 2 bases clipped from V and 7 bases from J, the junction kept 9 bases outside the gene matches. The CDR3 spells CASSLPQAGGPNEQFF. The CDR3 DNA sequence: TGCGCCAGCAGCTTACCCCAAGCGGGGGGGCCTAATGAGCAGTTCTTC. Complete variable domain (other parts from reference TRBV5-1 and TRBJ2-1): KAGVTQTPRYLIKTRGQQVTLSCSPISGHRSVSWYQQTPGQGLQFLFEYFSETQRNKGNFPGRFSGRQFSNSRSEMNVSTLELGDSALYLCASSLPQAGGPNEQFFGPGTRLTVL.